These 17 T cell receptor beta chains were all obtained from the same sample, sequenced in a study of tumor-infiltrating lymphocytes in primary liver carcinoma. From 400 to 500 ng total RNA, TCR beta cDNA was generated with a primer in the constant region. ARM-PCR, slightly modified, supplied the TCR beta libraries through three nested multiplex PCR rounds. Running 10 cycles apiece, the first two PCR rounds relied on TRBV1-TRBV30 forward primers together with a C-beta reverse primer. TCRdb used MiXCR to reprocess the multiplex PCR reads, holding one entry per CDR3 protein. This sample has about 310,000 distinct CDR3 sequences, with approximately 54% found just once. Unsorted whole blood yielded blood RNA, and germline DNA was extracted as well. The sample comprised peripheral blood. All receptors derive from a young woman with primary liver carcinoma and hepatitis B virus infection.

This clonotype was counted a few times. This chain connects TRBV5-5 to TRBJ1-2; D might be TRBD1 (5 bases). The V gene lost 1 base and the J gene lost 6 bases, with 13 bases spanning the gap. CDR1 and CDR2 (germline): SGHKS, YYEKEE (reference sequence). The CDR3 contains 14 residues. CDR3 loop: CASSLLWGSDGYTF. For the CDR3, the DNA is TGTGCCAGCAGCTTGCTCTGGGGGAGTGATGGCTACACCTTC. The full variable domain, completed using reference TRBV5-5 and TRBJ1-2, is DAGVTQSPTHLIKTRGQQVTLRCSPISGHKSVSWYQQVLGQGPQFIFQYYEKEERGRGNFPDRFSARQFPNYSSELNVNALLLGDSALYLCASSLLWGSDGYTFGSGTRLTVV.

The chain combines TRBV11-1 with TRBJ1-1; the D is unclear. Looked up from germline, CDR1 is SGHAT and CDR2 is FQDESV (reference sequence). This CDR3 has 10 residues. With 8 bases removed from V and 7 bases from J, the gap between germline ends came to 8 bases. The CDR3 DNA reads TGTGCCAGCGCAACCATTGAAGCTTTCTTT. Its translation is CASATIEAFF. The whole variable domain, remainder taken from reference TRBV11-1 and TRBJ1-1, is EAEVAQSPRYKITEKSQAVAFWCDPISGHATLYWYRQILGQGPELLVQFQDESVVDDSQLPKDRFSAERLKGVDSTLKIQPAELGDSAMYLCASATIEAFFGQGTRLTVV.

This clonotype was observed a single time. This may arise from a read error, as a much more abundant clone is one base away. The V gene is TRBV6-6, the J gene TRBJ2-7, with D perhaps matching TRBD2 (6 bases). The germline CDR1 and CDR2 sequences are MNHNY and SVGAGI (reference sequence). V was trimmed by 6 bases and J by 1 base, leaving 13 bases between them. There are 14 residues in the CDR3. CDR3 sequence reads: CASRTRESSYEQYF. CDR3 nucleotide sequence: TGTGCCAGCAGAACGCGGGAATCGTCCTACGAGCAGTACTTC.

A remark on this clonotype: With a much larger clone just one base away, this may be a read error. The chain couples TRBV29-1 to TRBJ2-1; D unresolved. Germline CDR1 reads SQVTM; CDR2 reads ANQGSEA. Trimming removed 4 bases at V and 2 bases at J, with 6 bases between. The CDR3 contains 12 residues. The CDR3 DNA follows: TGCAGCGTTGGAGCAGCCTACAATGAGCAGTTCTTC. It specifies CSVGAAYNEQFF.

This clonotype was seen many times. This sequence joins TRBV11-2 and TRBJ2-3; D is undetermined. Per germline, CDR1 SGHAT and CDR2 FQNNGV. V lost 3 bases, J lost 2 bases, and 6 bases lay in between. The CDR3 loop spans 13 amino acids. CDR3 coding DNA: TGTGCCAGCAGCTTCCTAATCACAGATACGCAGTATTTT. Residues: CASSFLITDTQYF. Full variable domain (outside the CDR3, taken from reference TRBV11-2 and TRBJ2-3): EAGVAQSPRYKIIEKRQSVAFWCNPISGHATLYWYQQILGQGPKLLIQFQNNGVVDDSQLPKDRFSAERLKGVDSTLKIQPAKLEDSAVYLCASSFLITDTQYFGPGTRLTVL.

This clonotype was seen a handful of times. The chain is built from TRBV28 and TRBJ2-7; 11 bases align to TRBD2. The ends lost 7 bases at V and 7 bases at J; junction bases unmatched: 6. The CDR3 consists of 13 residues. Germline V gives CDR1 MDHEN, CDR2 SYDVKM. The CDR3 reads CASTLAGGREQYF. As DNA, the CDR3 is TGTGCCAGCACCTTAGCGGGAGGGAGAGAGCAGTACTTC.

In this sample, this clonotype turned up many times. This chain connects TRBV6-1 to TRBJ1-3; D is ambiguous. CDR1 and CDR2 (germline): MNHNS, SASEGT. CDR3 length: 12 residues. V shed 8 bases and J shed 6 bases, with 11 bases lying between them. CDR3 loop: CASREVKNTIYF. The CDR3 DNA reads TGTGCCAGCCGGGAGGTGAAAAACACCATATATTTT.

Turning to this clonotype: The CDR3 does not end in the conserved phenylalanine or tryptophan, so this is likely a read error. The chain links TRBV6-5 to TRBJ2-7, with TRBD1 matching 8 bases. CDR3 size: 13 residues. Germline V CDR1 and CDR2: MNHEY, SVGAGI. With 6 bases clipped from V and 7 bases from J, the junction kept 8 bases outside the gene matches. The CDR3 bases are TGTGCCAGCAGAATCGACAGGGGCCGGGAGCAGTACTCC. This sequence encodes CASRIDRGREQYS.

Turning to this clonotype: With a much larger clone just one base away, this may be a read error. The rearrangement joins TRBV4-3 to TRBJ2-3; 11 bases agree with TRBD2. Germline CDR1 LGHNA, CDR2 YSLEER. CDR3 length: 19 residues. V lost 0 bases to trimming and J lost 4 bases; unmatched junction nucleotides: 12. As DNA, the CDR3 is TGCGCCAGCAGCCAAGATACAGCCCTAGCGGGAGGAGTGGCAGATACGCAGTATTTT. It translates to CASSQDTALAGGVADTQYF.

This clonotype was detected only a few times. One base away lies a much larger clone, so this may be a sequencing read error. This sequence joins TRBV11-3 and TRBJ2-3; TRBD1 matches 7 bases. The CDR3 sequence is 16 residues long. The V gene's germline CDR1 is SGHNT and CDR2 YENEEA. The CDR3 loop is CASNLIWGQSTDTQYF. The DNA of the CDR3 is TGTGCCAGCAACTTAATCTGGGGACAGAGCACAGATACGCAGTATTTT.

This clonotype was picked up one time. V gene TRBV5-1 combines with J gene TRBJ2-5; D gene uncertain. Germline V gives CDR1 SGHRS, CDR2 YFSETQ. This CDR3 spans 16 amino acids. V lost 0 bases to trimming and J lost 5 bases, with 17 bases between them. In nucleotides, the CDR3 is TGCGCCAGCAGCTTGGATAAGGGAAACTTTAGGGAGACCCAGTACTTC. Translating gives CASSLDKGNFRETQYF.

This clonotype was recorded a few times. V is TRBV13 and J is TRBJ2-3, with 12 bases aligning to TRBD1. Germline V gene lookup returns CDR1 PRHDT and CDR2 FYEKMQ (reference sequence). The CDR3 spans 15 residues. V lost 5 bases to trimming and J lost 5 bases; unmatched junction nucleotides: 5. For the CDR3, the DNA is TGTGCCAGCAGCAGGGGACAGGGGGCGAAAGATACGCAGTATTTT. Translated, it gives CASSRGQGAKDTQYF.

The chain links TRBV28 to TRBJ2-5; TRBD1 agrees at 9 bases. The J segment lost 13 bases and the V segment lost 3 bases, leaving 12 bases of the junction unmatched. The CDR3 extends over 14 amino acids. CDR1 is MDHEN and CDR2 is SYDVKM in the germline V gene. CDR3 nucleotides: TGTGCCAGCAGTTTGGACAGGGGATCGAAGGCCCGGTACTTC. Residues: CASSLDRGSKARYF.

As to this clonotype: A much larger clone is a single base away; this may be a read error. V is TRBV29-1 and J is TRBJ2-4; D uncertain. The ends were cut back, 6 bases at V and 0 bases at J, with 12 bases in the middle. CDR3 size: 14 residues. CDR1 is SQVTM, CDR2 ANQGSEA, per germline. CDR3 sequence reads: CSVGVGSAKNIQYF. Written as DNA, the CDR3 is TGCAGCGTGGGCGTGGGGTCAGCCAAAAACATTCAGTACTTC.

This chain joins TRBV5-5 and TRBJ2-1; 8 bases map to TRBD1. V lost 7 bases, J lost 9 bases, and 15 bases stayed unmatched. CDR3 length equals 15 residues. Germline loops: CDR1 SGHKS, CDR2 YYEKEE (reference sequence). Here the CDR3 DNA reads TGTGCCAGCGGTACCCCGCAGGGGGCGGGTCCTGAGCAGTTCTTC. It translates to CASGTPQGAGPEQFF.

The gene calls are TRBV28 and TRBJ2-3; D possibly uses TRBD1 or TRBD2 (5 bases each). CDR1 and CDR2 (germline): MDHEN, SYDVKM. This CDR3 is 15 amino acids long. V lost 3 bases to trimming and J lost 0 bases, with 10 bases between them. The CDR3 protein is CASSFEGFSTDTQYF. CDR3 bases: TGTGCCAGCAGTTTCGAGGGGTTCAGCACAGATACGCAGTATTTT.

As concerns this clonotype: A read error may explain this, as a much larger clone is one base away. V usage is TRBV29-1 and J usage is TRBJ1-3; D gene ambiguous. Per germline, CDR1 SQVTM and CDR2 ANQGSEA. The V gene lost 7 bases and the J gene lost 0 bases, with 19 bases spanning the gap. The CDR3 contains 16 residues. CDR3 amino acids: CSARRVDGDSGNTIYF. The CDR3 DNA is TGCAGCGCTCGAAGGGTGGACGGGGACTCTGGAAACACCATATATTTT. The full variable domain, with the rest looked up from reference TRBV29-1 and TRBJ1-3, is SAVISQKPSRDICQRGTSLTIQCQVDSQVTMMFWYRQQPGQSLTLIATANQGSEATYESGFVIDKFPISRPNLTFSTLTVSNMSPEDSSIYLCSARRVDGDSGNTIYFGEGSWLTVV.